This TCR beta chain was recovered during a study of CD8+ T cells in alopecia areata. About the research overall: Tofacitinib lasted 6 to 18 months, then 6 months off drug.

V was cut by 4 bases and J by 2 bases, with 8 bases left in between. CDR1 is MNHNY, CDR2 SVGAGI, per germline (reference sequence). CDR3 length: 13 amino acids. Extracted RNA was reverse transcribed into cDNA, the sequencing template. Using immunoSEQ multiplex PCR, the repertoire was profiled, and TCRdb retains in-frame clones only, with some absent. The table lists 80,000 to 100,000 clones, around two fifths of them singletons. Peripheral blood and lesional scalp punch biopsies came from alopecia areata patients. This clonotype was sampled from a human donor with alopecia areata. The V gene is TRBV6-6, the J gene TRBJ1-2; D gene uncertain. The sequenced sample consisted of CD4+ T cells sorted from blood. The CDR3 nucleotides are TGTGCCAGCAGTTTATCACCGAACTATGGCTACACCTTC. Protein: CASSLSPNYGYTF.